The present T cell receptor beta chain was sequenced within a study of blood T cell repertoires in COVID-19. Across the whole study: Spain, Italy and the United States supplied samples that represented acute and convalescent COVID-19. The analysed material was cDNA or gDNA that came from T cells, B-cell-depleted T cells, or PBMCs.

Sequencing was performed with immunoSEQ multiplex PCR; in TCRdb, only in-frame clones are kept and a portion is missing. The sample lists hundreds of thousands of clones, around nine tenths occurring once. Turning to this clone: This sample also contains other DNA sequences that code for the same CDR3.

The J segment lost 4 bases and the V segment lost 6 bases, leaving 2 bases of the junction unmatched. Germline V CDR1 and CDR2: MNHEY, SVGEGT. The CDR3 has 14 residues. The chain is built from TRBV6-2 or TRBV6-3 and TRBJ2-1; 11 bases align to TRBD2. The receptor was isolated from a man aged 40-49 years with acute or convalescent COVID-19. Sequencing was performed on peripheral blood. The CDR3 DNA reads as TGTGCCAGCAGCGGGACTAGCGGTTACAATGAGCAGTTCTTC. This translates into CASSGTSGYNEQFF.